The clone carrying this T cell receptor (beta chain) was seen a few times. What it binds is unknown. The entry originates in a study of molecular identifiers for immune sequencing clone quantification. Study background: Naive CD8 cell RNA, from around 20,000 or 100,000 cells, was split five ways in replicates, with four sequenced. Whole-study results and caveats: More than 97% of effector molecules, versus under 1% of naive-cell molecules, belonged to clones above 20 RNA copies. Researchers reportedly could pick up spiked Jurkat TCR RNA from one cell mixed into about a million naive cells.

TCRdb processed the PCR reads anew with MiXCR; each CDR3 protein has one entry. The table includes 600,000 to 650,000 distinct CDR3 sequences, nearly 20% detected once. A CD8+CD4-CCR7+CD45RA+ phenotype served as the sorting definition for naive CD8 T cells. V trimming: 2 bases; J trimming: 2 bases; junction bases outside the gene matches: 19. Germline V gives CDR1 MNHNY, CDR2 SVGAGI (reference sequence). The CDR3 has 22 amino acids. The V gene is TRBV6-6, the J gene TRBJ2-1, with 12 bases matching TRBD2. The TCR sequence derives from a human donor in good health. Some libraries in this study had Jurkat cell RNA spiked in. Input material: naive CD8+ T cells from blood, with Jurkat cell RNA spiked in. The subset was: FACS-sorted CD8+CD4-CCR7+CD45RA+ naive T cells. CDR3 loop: CASSYNTWASGGAAVAYNEQFF. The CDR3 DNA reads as TGTGCCAGCAGTTACAACACCTGGGCTAGCGGGGGGGCCGCCGTAGCCTACAATGAGCAGTTCTTC.